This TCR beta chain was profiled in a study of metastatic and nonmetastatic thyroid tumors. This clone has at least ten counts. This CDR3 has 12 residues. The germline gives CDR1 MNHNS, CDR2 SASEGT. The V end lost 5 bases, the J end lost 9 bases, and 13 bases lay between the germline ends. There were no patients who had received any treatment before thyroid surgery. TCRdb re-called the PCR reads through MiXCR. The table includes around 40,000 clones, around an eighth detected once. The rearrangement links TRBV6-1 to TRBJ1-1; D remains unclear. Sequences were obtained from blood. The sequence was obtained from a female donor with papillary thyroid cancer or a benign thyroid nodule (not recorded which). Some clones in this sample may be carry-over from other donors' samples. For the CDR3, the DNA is TGTGCCAGCAGTTCCAGGACCGTCAAAGCTTTCTTT. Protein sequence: CASSSRTVKAFF.